Listed below are T cell receptor beta chains from one sample, sequenced in a study of CD8+ T cells in alopecia areata. The protocol was immunoSEQ multiplex PCR, while the TCRdb copy is restricted to in-frame clones and leaves out a portion. The sample includes about 160,000 clones, 65% of them seen just once. The input for sequencing was CD4+ T cells sorted from blood, taken at week 4, from a patient treated with tofacitinib. These receptors originate from a human donor with alopecia areata. Both conserved end residues are part of each CDR3. D genes are given only for firm matches. Size is omitted from some rows. Given values are once, few, many or a class for expanded clones.

D | J | V | size | CDR3 | DNA
TRBD1 | TRBJ2-7 | TRBV7-2 | few | CASSLRGTGPSEQYF | TGTGCCAGCAGCTTAAGGGGGACAGGCCCCTCCGAGCAGTACTTC
- | TRBJ1-2 | TRBV27 | few | CASSFDRNYGYTF | TGTGCCAGCAGTTTTGACAGGAACTATGGCTACACCTTC
- | TRBJ1-5 | TRBV2 | - | CASSTGRNSNQPQHF | TGTGCCAGCAGTACGGGACGGAATAGCAATCAGCCCCAGCATTTT
- | TRBJ2-7 | TRBV5-1 | few | CASSLTGTYEQYF | TGCGCCAGCAGCTTGACCGGGACCTACGAGCAGTACTTC
- | TRBJ1-5 | TRBV10-1 | - | CASSENADDQPQHF | TGCGCCAGCAGTGAAAACGCCGATGACCAGCCCCAGCATTTT
- | TRBJ1-1 | TRBV6-1 | - | CAGSETGEAFF | TGTGCCGGCAGTGAGACAGGTGAAGCTTTCTTT
TRBD2 | TRBJ2-5 | TRBV29-1 | - | CSAALAVETQYF | TGCAGCGCCGCACTAGCGGTAGAGACCCAGTACTTC
- | TRBJ1-1 | TRBV7-2 | once | CASSSIPGGGNTEAFF | TGTGCCAGCAGCTCGATACCGGGAGGAGGGAACACTGAAGCTTTCTTT
- | TRBJ2-7 | TRBV5-1 | - | CASSPRDGYEQYF | TGCGCCAGCAGCCCCCGGGACGGCTACGAGCAGTACTTC
- | TRBJ2-4 | TRBV19 | - | CAKHPGKNIQYF | TGTGCCAAACACCCCGGGAAAAACATTCAGTACTTC
TRBD1 | TRBJ2-1 | TRBV7-2 | few | CASSSQGGAYNEQFF | TGTGCCAGCAGCTCCCAAGGGGGCGCCTACAATGAGCAGTTCTTC
- | TRBJ2-7 | TRBV9 | - | CASSVGQTYEQYF | TGTGCCAGCAGCGTAGGGCAGACCTACGAGCAGTACTTC
TRBD1 | TRBJ2-1 | TRBV10-3 | few | CAARQGSGEQFF | TGTGCCGCCCGACAGGGATCGGGGGAGCAGTTCTTC
- | TRBJ1-2 | TRBV27 | many | CASREGYSYGYTF | TGTGCCAGCAGGGAAGGGTACAGCTATGGCTACACCTTC
- | TRBJ1-4 | TRBV19 | - | CASSIGGGNEKLFF | TGTGCCAGTAGTATAGGCGGCGGAAATGAAAAACTGTTTTTT
- | TRBJ1-1 | TRBV25-1 | once | CASSREENTEAFF | TGTGCCAGCAGCAGGGAAGAGAACACTGAAGCTTTCTTT
TRBD1 | TRBJ1-1 | TRBV29-1 | - | CSGQGRTEAFF | TGCAGCGGACAGGGGCGGACTGAAGCTTTCTTT
- | TRBJ1-2 | TRBV19 | - | CASSIGSGRDYGYTF | TGTGCCAGTAGTATAGGTTCAGGGAGGGACTATGGCTACACCTTC
- | TRBJ1-2 | TRBV29-1 | - | CSVVHLNYGYTF | TGCAGCGTTGTTCACTTAAACTATGGCTACACCTTC
- | TRBJ2-5 | TRBV13 | - | CASSSGGQETQYF | TGTGCCAGCAGCTCCGGGGGCCAAGAGACCCAGTACTTC
- | TRBJ2-3 | TRBV10-3 | - | CAISAGVSDTQYF | TGTGCCATCAGTGCGGGGGTCTCAGATACGCAGTATTTT
- | TRBJ1-5 | TRBV6-5 | - | CASSPGSGNQPQHF | TGTGCCAGCAGCCCGGGGTCTGGCAATCAGCCCCAGCATTTT
TRBD1 | TRBJ1-4 | TRBV4-1 | few | CASSHRVTGGSEKLFF | TGCGCCAGCAGCCACCGGGTAACAGGGGGCTCTGAAAAACTGTTTTTT
- | TRBJ1-1 | TRBV29-1 | - | CSVALGARTEAFF | TGCAGCGTTGCTCTGGGGGCGAGGACTGAAGCTTTCTTT
- | TRBJ1-2 | TRBV6-1 | - | CASSNTGFGFGYTF | TGTGCCAGCAGCAACACAGGGTTTGGGTTCGGCTACACCTTC
- | TRBJ2-3 | TRBV5-1 | - | CASSFPGSGTDTQYF | TGCGCCAGCAGCTTCCCAGGGTCGGGCACAGATACGCAGTATTTT
- | TRBJ2-7 | TRBV25-1 | once | CASMGFYEQYF | TGTGCCAGCATGGGTTTCTACGAGCAGTACTTC
- | TRBJ2-1 | TRBV11-2 | - | CASSLLRVNEQFF | TGTGCCAGCAGCTTATTAAGGGTCAATGAGCAGTTCTTC
- | TRBJ1-2 | TRBV6-1 | - | CASNPTTGNYGYTF | TGTGCCAGCAACCCCACCACAGGGAACTATGGCTACACCTTC
- | TRBJ2-5 | TRBV7-7 | - | CASSSRGEETQYF | TGTGCTAGCAGCTCTAGGGGAGAAGAGACCCAGTACTTC
TRBD1 | TRBJ1-2 | TRBV30 | once | CALTGNYGYTF | TGTGCCTTGACAGGGAACTATGGCTACACCTTC
- | TRBJ1-2 | TRBV30 | once | CAWNGGQGNGYTF | TGTGCCTGGAACGGGGGGCAGGGGAATGGCTACACCTTC
- | TRBJ1-5 | TRBV10-3 | - | CAISAGAVNQPQHF | TGTGCCATCAGTGCCGGGGCCGTGAATCAGCCCCAGCATTTT
- | TRBJ1-1 | TRBV29-1 | - | CSVAEIHTEAFF | TGCAGCGTTGCAGAGATTCACACTGAAGCTTTCTTT
- | TRBJ2-5 | TRBV30 | - | CAGLGSGETQYF | TGTGCCGGACTGGGCAGCGGGGAGACCCAGTACTTC
TRBD1 | TRBJ1-2 | TRBV2 | - | CASTEQGEWYGYTF | TGTGCCAGCACCGAACAGGGGGAATGGTATGGCTACACCTTC
- | TRBJ1-3 | TRBV30 | - | CAWVRQVSGNTIYF | TGTGCCTGGGTTCGTCAAGTCTCTGGAAACACCATATATTTT
- | TRBJ2-5 | TRBV6-5 | - | CASSYRWGQGIETQYF | TGTGCCAGCAGTTACCGCTGGGGCCAGGGGATCGAGACCCAGTACTTC
- | TRBJ2-5 | TRBV29-1 | - | CSVLSGTQYF | TGCAGCGTCCTGTCAGGGACCCAGTACTTC
- | TRBJ1-4 | TRBV30 | - | CAFRGGANEKLFF | TGTGCCTTCCGCGGAGGGGCTAATGAAAAACTGTTTTTT
- | TRBJ1-5 | TRBV29-1 | - | CSVGGGRGNQPQHF | TGCAGCGTTGGGGGGGGCAGGGGCAATCAGCCCCAGCATTTT
- | TRBJ1-5 | TRBV15 | - | CATSNGDQPQHF | TGTGCCACCAGCAACGGGGATCAGCCCCAGCATTTT
TRBD1 | TRBJ2-2 | TRBV19 | few | CASSPRTGNTGELFF | TGTGCCAGTAGTCCAAGGACAGGAAACACCGGGGAGCTGTTTTTT
- | TRBJ2-2 | TRBV5-4 | - | CASSLEVNTGELFF | TGTGCCAGCAGCTTGGAGGTGAACACCGGGGAGCTGTTTTTT
- | TRBJ1-4 | TRBV6-6 | - | CASSLRDARGEKLFF | TGTGCCAGCAGTTTAAGGGATGCCCGTGGAGAAAAACTGTTTTTT
- | TRBJ1-2 | TRBV28 | - | CASSFSAGRNGYTF | TGTGCCAGCAGTTTTAGTGCAGGGCGCAATGGCTACACCTTC
- | TRBJ1-5 | TRBV5-1 | - | CASSFDSNQPQHF | TGCGCCAGCAGCTTTGACAGCAATCAGCCCCAGCATTTT
- | TRBJ2-4 | TRBV30 | few | CAWRSPLAKNIQYF | TGTGCCTGGAGAAGTCCCCTAGCCAAAAACATTCAGTACTTC
- | TRBJ2-3 | TRBV15 | - | CATSRVPGADTQYF | TGTGCCACCAGCAGAGTCCCGGGGGCAGATACGCAGTATTTT
- | TRBJ1-1 | TRBV29-1 | - | CSVAFAGQDTEAFF | TGCAGCGTTGCTTTTGCAGGCCAGGACACTGAAGCTTTCTTT
- | TRBJ1-1 | TRBV30 | - | CAWSPDVGAFF | TGTGCCTGGAGTCCAGATGTGGGAGCTTTCTTT
TRBD1 | TRBJ2-1 | TRBV2 | few | CASSGDRGHEQFF | TGTGCCAGCAGTGGGGACAGGGGACATGAGCAGTTCTTC
TRBD2 | TRBJ2-7 | TRBV5-1 | - | CASSPGLAGGIYEQYF | TGCGCCAGCAGCCCTGGACTAGCGGGGGGAATCTACGAGCAGTACTTC